The 14 T cell receptor beta chains reported below all come from one sample, sequenced in a study of vaccination and CD4 T cells after COVID-19. Treatment here: roughly 11-day PBMC culture with coronavirus spike peptide pools or control peptides (ViraFEST assay). No antigen has been assigned to these receptors. Scientists ran DNA taken from cultured CD4+ T cells through the Oncomine TCR Beta short-read assay for sequencing. TCRdb re-analysed the PCR reads in MiXCR, keeping a single row per CDR3 protein. The repertoire holds about 14,000 distinct CDR3 sequences, roughly three fifths seen once, with 6% to 7.5% in the top ten. The sample taken for sequencing was CD4+ T cells from blood, cultured in vitro. Receptors were obtained from a human donor who had recovered from COVID-19.

This clonotype was seen a few times. V is TRBV6-1 and J is TRBJ2-3, with TRBD1 matching over 10 bases. Per germline, CDR1 MNHNS and CDR2 SASEGT. The V and J ends lost 7 bases and 4 bases, in that order; junction bases with no gene match: 2. The CDR3 is 13 amino acids. CDR3 sequence: CASTTGGADTQYF. CDR3 coding DNA: TGTGCCAGCACGACAGGGGGCGCAGATACGCAGTATTTT.

The rearrangement links TRBV5-1 to TRBJ1-2; D uncertain. Trimming cost V 0 bases and J 3 bases, with 9 bases left between them. Germline-derived CDR1 and CDR2 are SGHRS and YFSETQ. The CDR3 contains 14 residues. The CDR3 is CASSLEQTYYGYTF. In DNA form, the CDR3 reads TGCGCCAGCAGCTTGGAGCAGACCTACTATGGCTACACCTTC.

Only a few counts were recorded for this clonotype. The gene calls are TRBV7-9 and TRBJ1-3; possible D gene TRBD1, 6 bases. Germline lookup yields CDR1 SEHNR and CDR2 FQNEAQ (reference sequence). The V end was cut by 3 bases, the J end by 6 bases, with 9 bases between. The CDR3 is 13 amino acids. CDR3 loop: CASSLGALNTIYF. The CDR3, as DNA: TGTGCCAGCAGCTTGGGGGCTTTAAACACCATATATTTT. The full variable domain, its missing parts supplied by reference TRBV7-9 and TRBJ1-3, is DTGVSQNPRHKITKRGQNVTFRCDPISEHNRLYWYRQTLGQGPEFLTYFQNEAQLEKSRLLSDRFSAERPKGSFSTLEIQRTEQGDSAMYLCASSLGALNTIYFGEGSWLTVV.

This rearrangement joins TRBV5-1 to TRBJ2-2; no clear D gene. The CDR3 has 14 amino acids. Germline assignment: CDR1 SGHRS and CDR2 YFSETQ. Trimming took 6 bases from V and 1 from J, leaving 10 bases between them. The CDR3 bases are TGCGCCAGCAACCTCGTCGGGAACACCGGGGAGCTGTTTTTT. It yields the protein CASNLVGNTGELFF.

This clonotype was counted only a few times. V usage is TRBV2 and J usage is TRBJ1-2; perhaps TRBD1 as D (6 bases). Germline-derived CDR1 and CDR2 are SNHLY and FYNNEI. V dropped 6 bases and J dropped 4 bases, with 15 bases sitting between them. The CDR3 is 14 residues long. DNA of the CDR3: TGTGCCAGCAGCTCGAGGGGGTTTGGCTATGGCTACACCTTC. This codes for CASSSRGFGYGYTF.

The chain employs TRBV20-1 and TRBJ2-3; no clear D gene. Germline V gene data show CDR1 as DFQATT and CDR2 as SNEGSKA (reference sequence). V lost 3 bases to trimming and J lost 0 bases, with 10 bases between them. There are 14 residues in the CDR3. The CDR3 here is CSARMEFSTDTQYF. The CDR3 coding sequence is TGCAGTGCTAGGATGGAGTTCAGCACAGATACGCAGTATTTT.

This clonotype was seen a single time. This sequence joins TRBV10-3 and TRBJ1-2; D is uncertain. The germline V gene encodes CDR1 ENHRY and CDR2 SYGVKD. V gave up 4 bases and J gave up 0 bases, with 9 bases separating them. The CDR3 runs to 14 residues. The CDR3 DNA follows: TGTGCCATCAGTGGGCAGAACTCTAACTATGGCTACACCTTC. As protein: CAISGQNSNYGYTF.

The chain links TRBV10-2 to TRBJ1-2; 8 nucleotides match TRBD1. The CDR3 sequence is 12 residues long. V gave up 6 bases and J gave up 8 bases; unmatched junction bases: 5. Germline CDR1 reads WSHSY; CDR2 reads SAAADI. CDR3 bases: TGCGCCAGCAGCAGGGGGCAGAGGGGCTACACCTTC. It yields the protein CASSRGQRGYTF.

This sequence joins TRBV10-3 and TRBJ2-3, with D maybe TRBD2 (8 bases). This CDR3 is built from 16 residues. Per germline, CDR1 ENHRY and CDR2 SYGVKD. Trimming shortened V by 2 bases and J by 8 bases, and 20 bases separated the two germline ends. CDR3 region: CAISEKTGWSGGTQYF. DNA for the CDR3: TGTGCCATCAGTGAGAAGACAGGGTGGAGCGGGGGTACGCAGTATTTT.

This clonotype was counted a few times. The chain recombines TRBV5-1 with TRBJ1-2; D might be TRBD1 (5 bases). This CDR3 is 13 amino acids long. V was pared by 4 bases and J by 8 bases, with 15 bases between. Germline CDR1 and CDR2: SGHRS and YFSETQ. CDR3 protein: CASSLTGGDGYTF. The CDR3 nucleotides read TGCGCCAGCAGCCTGACTGGGGGAGACGGCTACACCTTC. Drawing the rest from reference TRBV5-1 and TRBJ1-2, the complete variable domain is KAGVTQTPRYLIKTRGQQVTLSCSPISGHRSVSWYQQTPGQGLQFLFEYFSETQRNKGNFPGRFSGRQFSNSRSEMNVSTLELGDSALYLCASSLTGGDGYTFGSGTRLTVV.

Relative to its sample, this clonotype is medium-sized. The rearrangement links TRBV4-2 to TRBJ2-7, with 10 bases identical to TRBD2. V was pared by 0 bases and J by 5 bases, with 13 bases of the junction left unmatched. Germline V lookup: CDR1 LGHNA, CDR2 YNFKEQ. CDR3 length equals 18 residues. CDR3 DNA sequence: TGTGCCAGCAGCCAAGAAGGAATTACCGGGACTAGCGCCCACGAGCAGTACTTC. As protein: CASSQEGITGTSAHEQYF.

The J gene is TRBJ1-1, the V gene TRBV6-2 or TRBV6-3, with 7 nucleotides matching TRBD1. CDR3 size: 13 residues. Germline values: CDR1 MNHEY, CDR2 SVGEGT. The J segment lost 8 bases and the V segment lost 0 bases, leaving 3 bases of the junction unmatched. CDR3 nucleotide sequence: TGTGCCAGCAGTTACTCCTGGACAGGAGAAGCTTTCTTT. Amino acids: CASSYSWTGEAFF.

DNA for the CDR3: TGTGCCAGCTCACCAATGGGGCCCCGGGATGAGCAGTTCTTC. As protein: CASSPMGPRDEQFF. The chain couples TRBV18 to TRBJ2-1; TRBD1 is a possible D gene (5 bases). Germline V CDR1 and CDR2: KGHSH, LQKENI. The CDR3 extends over 14 amino acids. Trimming shortened V by 2 bases and J by 8 bases, and 13 bases separated the two germline ends.

This clonotype was detected only a few times. The chain is built from TRBV20-1 and TRBJ2-5; D might be TRBD1 (6 bases). V lost 5 bases and J lost 5, with 12 bases in between. This CDR3 region has 12 residues. Germline CDR1 DFQATT, CDR2 SNEGSKA (reference sequence). DNA of the CDR3: TGCAGTGCTTGGGACATGACCGAGACCCAGTACTTC. It is translated as CSAWDMTETQYF.